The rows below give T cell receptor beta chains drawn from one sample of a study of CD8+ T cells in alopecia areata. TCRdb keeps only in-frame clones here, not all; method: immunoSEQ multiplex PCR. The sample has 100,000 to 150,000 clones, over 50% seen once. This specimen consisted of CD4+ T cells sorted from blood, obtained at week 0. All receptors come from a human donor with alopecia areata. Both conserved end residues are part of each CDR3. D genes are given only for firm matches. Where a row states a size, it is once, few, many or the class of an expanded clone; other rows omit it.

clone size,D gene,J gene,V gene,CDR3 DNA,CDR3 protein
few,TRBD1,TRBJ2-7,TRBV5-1,TGCGCCAGCAGCAAAGGACAGGGAGCCTACGAGCAGTACTTC,CASSKGQGAYEQYF
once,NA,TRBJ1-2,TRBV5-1,TGCGCCAGCAGCTCCCTCTCCGAGAACTATGGCTACACCTTC,CASSSLSENYGYTF
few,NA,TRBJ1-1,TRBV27,TGTGCCAGCAGTCTTAATCGGGGTTCAGGGGTGAACACTGAAGCTTTCTTT,CASSLNRGSGVNTEAFF
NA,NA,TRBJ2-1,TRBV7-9,TGTGCCAGCAGCTTAGATCGGGGCAATGAGCAGTTCTTC,CASSLDRGNEQFF
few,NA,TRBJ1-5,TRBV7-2,TGTGCCAGCAGCTCTAGGGAGCGCGGCAATCAGCCCCAGCATTTT,CASSSRERGNQPQHF
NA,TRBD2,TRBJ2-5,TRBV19,TGTGCCAGCGCGGGGGGCCCTCAAGAGACCCAGTACTTC,CASAGGPQETQYF
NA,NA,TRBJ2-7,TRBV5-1,TGCGCCAGCAGCTTGGACGGACCTGAGCAGTACTTC,CASSLDGPEQYF
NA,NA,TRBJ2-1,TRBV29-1,TGCGGGTATTCTGGGGGATTTGACAATGAGCAGTTCTTC,CGYSGGFDNEQFF
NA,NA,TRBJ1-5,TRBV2,TGTGCCAGCAGTCCCCCGGGGGGCAGAGATCAGCCCCAGCATTTT,CASSPPGGRDQPQHF
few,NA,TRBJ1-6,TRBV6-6,TGTGCCAGCAGTTACGGGACGGATTGGGTTTCACCCCTCCACTTT,CASSYGTDWVSPLHF
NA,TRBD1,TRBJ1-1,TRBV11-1,TGTGCCAGCAGCGACGGAACAGGGGAGTACACTGAAGCTTTCTTT,CASSDGTGEYTEAFF
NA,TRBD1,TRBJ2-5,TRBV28,TGTGCCAGCAGTTTATTGACAGGGGGGAGTGAGACCCAGTACTTC,CASSLLTGGSETQYF
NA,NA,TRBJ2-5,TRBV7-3,TGTGCCAGCAGCTTAAGGTCAAAAGAGACCCAGTACTTC,CASSLRSKETQYF
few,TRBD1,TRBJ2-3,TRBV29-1,TGCAGCGTTGCGAGGATGTCTATAGGACAGGGGCGACCCCCTGGCACAGATACGCAGTATTTT,CSVARMSIGQGRPPGTDTQYF
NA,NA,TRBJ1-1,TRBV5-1,TGCGCCAGCAGCTTACAGGGCGATACCAACACTGAAGCTTTCTTT,CASSLQGDTNTEAFF
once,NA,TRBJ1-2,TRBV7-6,TGTGCCAGCAGCTTCGGGGCCTCCTATGGCTACACCTTC,CASSFGASYGYTF
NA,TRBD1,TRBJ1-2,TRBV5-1,TGCGCCAGCAGCTCGGGGACAGCCCTGGGGGGCTACACCTTC,CASSSGTALGGYTF
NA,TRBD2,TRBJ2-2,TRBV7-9,TGTGCCAGCAGCAGAGGAGGGGGACTAGCGGAGTACACCGGGGAGCTGTTTTTT,CASSRGGGLAEYTGELFF
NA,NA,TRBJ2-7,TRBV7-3,TGTGCCAGCAGCTTATTGGGGGGATCCTACGAGCAGTACTTC,CASSLLGGSYEQYF
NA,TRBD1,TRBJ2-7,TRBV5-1,TGCGCCAGCAGCTACCGACAGGGTGGCCACGAGCAGTACTTC,CASSYRQGGHEQYF
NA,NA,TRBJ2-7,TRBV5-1,TGCGCCAGCAGCTTGGGGGCAGGGGAGGGCTACGAGCAGTACTTC,CASSLGAGEGYEQYF
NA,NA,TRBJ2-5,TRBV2,TGTGCCAGCCTCTGGGACGTTCAAGAGACCCAGTACTTC,CASLWDVQETQYF
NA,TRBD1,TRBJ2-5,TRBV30,TGTGCCTGGAGTGGGGGACAGCCACAAGAGACCCAGTACTTC,CAWSGGQPQETQYF
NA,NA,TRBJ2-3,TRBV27,TGTGCCAGCAGTCTTTATCACCCAGATACGCAGTATTTT,CASSLYHPDTQYF
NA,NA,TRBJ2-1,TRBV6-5,TGTGCCAGCAGCCGAGGGGGAACTGGTAATGAGCAGTTCTTC,CASSRGGTGNEQFF
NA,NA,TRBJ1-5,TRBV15,TGTGCCACCAGCAGGTACGTGGGGGATCAGCCCCAGCATTTT,CATSRYVGDQPQHF
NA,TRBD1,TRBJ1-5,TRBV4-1,TGCGCCAGCAGCCAAGAAGGGACAGGGGCAGATCAGCCCCAGCATTTT,CASSQEGTGADQPQHF
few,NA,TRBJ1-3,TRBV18,TGTGCCAGCTCACCCGACATGGCTTCTGGAAACACCATATATTTT,CASSPDMASGNTIYF
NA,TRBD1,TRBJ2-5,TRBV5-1,TGCGCCAGCAGCCTAGGGACAGGGGGCCAAGAGACCCAGTACTTC,CASSLGTGGQETQYF
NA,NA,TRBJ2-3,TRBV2,TGTGCCAGCAGTAACGGGTACACAGATACGCAGTATTTT,CASSNGYTDTQYF
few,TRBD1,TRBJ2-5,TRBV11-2,TGTGCCAGCAGCTTAGGCCTCCGGGACAGGGAAGAGACCCAGTACTTC,CASSLGLRDREETQYF
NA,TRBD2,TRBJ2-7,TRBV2,TGTGCCAGCAGCGAAAGCGGGAGCGGCGGCGAGCAGTACTTC,CASSESGSGGEQYF
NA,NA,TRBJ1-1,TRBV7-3,TGTGCCAGCAGCCCCGGCAGTATGAACACTGAAGCTTTCTTT,CASSPGSMNTEAFF
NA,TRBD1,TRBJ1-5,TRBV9,TGTGCCAGCAGCGTAGGACAGGGGAGTCAGCCCCAGCATTTT,CASSVGQGSQPQHF
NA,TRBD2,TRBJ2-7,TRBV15,TGTGCCACCAGCAGGGCCAGAGCGGGAGCGTCCTACGAGCAGTACTTC,CATSRARAGASYEQYF
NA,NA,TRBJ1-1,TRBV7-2,TGTGCCAGCAGCTTAGAGGGGGAAGCTTTCTTT,CASSLEGEAFF
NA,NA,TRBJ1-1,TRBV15,TGTGCCACCAGCAGAGATTTAGGCAATGAAGCTTTCTTT,CATSRDLGNEAFF
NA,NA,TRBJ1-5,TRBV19,TGTGCCAGTAGTATATTTGATCAGCCCCAGCATTTT,CASSIFDQPQHF
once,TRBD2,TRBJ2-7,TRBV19,TGTGCCAGTAGTACCCACCACCCGGGACTAGCGGAAACCTACGAGCAGTACTTC,CASSTHHPGLAETYEQYF
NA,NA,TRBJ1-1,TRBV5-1,TGCGCCAGCAGTAGGAAGGGAGACACTGAAGCTTTCTTT,CASSRKGDTEAFF
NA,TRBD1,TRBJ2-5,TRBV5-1,TGCGCCAGCAGCCCCGGGACAGGGTGGAAAGAGACCCAGTACTTC,CASSPGTGWKETQYF
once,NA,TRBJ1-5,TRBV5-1,TGCGCCAGCAGCTTGTCGGGGGATAGCAATCAGCCCCAGCATTTT,CASSLSGDSNQPQHF
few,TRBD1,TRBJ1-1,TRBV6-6,TGTGCCAGCAGTCTACCACAGGGGGCTACGAACACTGAAGCTTTCTTT,CASSLPQGATNTEAFF
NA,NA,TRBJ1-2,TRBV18,TGTGCCAGCTCACCTTCAGGGGCCGTCTATGGCTACACCTTC,CASSPSGAVYGYTF
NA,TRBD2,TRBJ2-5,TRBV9,TGTGCCAGCAGCAAAACTAGCGGCCAAGAGACCCAGTACTTC,CASSKTSGQETQYF
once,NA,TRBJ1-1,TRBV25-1,TGTGCCAGCAGTGAATACGGGGGAAGGGGATTCACTGAAGCTTTCTTT,CASSEYGGRGFTEAFF
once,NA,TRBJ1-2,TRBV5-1,TGCGCCAGCAGCTTGGACAGGGTGAGGGACGGCTACACCTTC,CASSLDRVRDGYTF
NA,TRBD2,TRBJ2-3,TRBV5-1,TGCGCCAGCAGCTTGGGGACTAGCGGGAAGGGCACAGATACGCAGTATTTT,CASSLGTSGKGTDTQYF
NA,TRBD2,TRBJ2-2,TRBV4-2,TGTGCCAGCCAAAGCGGGGGGCCCAACACCGGGGAGCTGTTTTTT,CASQSGGPNTGELFF
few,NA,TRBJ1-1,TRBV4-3,TGCGCCAGCAGCCTAGGGGCGCGGACTGAAGCTTTCTTT,CASSLGARTEAFF
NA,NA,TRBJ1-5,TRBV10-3,TGTGCCATCAGTTCGGCAGGGGGCAATCAGCCCCAGCATTTT,CAISSAGGNQPQHF
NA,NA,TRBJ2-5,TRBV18,TGTGCCAGCTCACCCGGACCAACTCAAGAGACCCAGTACTTC,CASSPGPTQETQYF
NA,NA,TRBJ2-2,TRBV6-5,TGTGCCAGCAGTTACTCTTGGGACAACACCGGGGAGCTGTTTTTT,CASSYSWDNTGELFF
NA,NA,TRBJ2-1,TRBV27,TGTGCCAGCAGTTTATTTGTGGGGGGCGGGGGCCACAATGAGCAGTTCTTC,CASSLFVGGGGHNEQFF
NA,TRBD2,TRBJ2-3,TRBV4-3,TGCGCCAGCAGCCAAGCTAGCGGGGGGGAATGGGATACGCAGTATTTT,CASSQASGGEWDTQYF